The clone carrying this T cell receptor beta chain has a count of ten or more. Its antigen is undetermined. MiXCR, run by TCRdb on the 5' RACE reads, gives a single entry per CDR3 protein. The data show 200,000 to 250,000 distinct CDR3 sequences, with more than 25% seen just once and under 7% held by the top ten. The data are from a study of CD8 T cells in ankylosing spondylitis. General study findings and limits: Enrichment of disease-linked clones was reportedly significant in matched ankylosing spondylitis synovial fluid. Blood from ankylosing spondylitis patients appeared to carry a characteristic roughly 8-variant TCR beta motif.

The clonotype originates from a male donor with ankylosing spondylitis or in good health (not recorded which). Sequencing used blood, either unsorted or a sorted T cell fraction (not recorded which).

The CDR3 sequence is CASSKQGSDQPQHF. The DNA for the CDR3 is TGTGCCAGCTCAAAACAGGGGAGTGATCAGCCCCAGCATTTT. This chain uses TRBV18 with TRBJ1-5, with 7 nucleotides matching TRBD1. The CDR3 totals 14 residues. The junction had 6 bases not matched to a gene; V was cut back by 5 bases and J by 5 bases. The germline gives CDR1 KGHSH, CDR2 LQKENI.